This T cell receptor (beta chain) was captured in a study of technical replicates of blood from four donors. This CDR3 is built from 11 residues. The ends were cut back, 8 bases at V and 3 bases at J, with 7 bases in the middle. In germline, CDR1 is MDHEN, CDR2 SYDVKM. Generated by immunoSEQ multiplex PCR, the TCRdb table keeps only in-frame clones and is missing some. Found here are roughly 93,000 clones, around 95% of them singletons; the top ten hold 0.23%. The sample comprised T cells isolated from PBMCs. The chain recombines TRBV28 with TRBJ1-1; no reliable D call. This receptor was obtained from a human donor in good health. CDR3 in amino acids: CASGLHTEAFF. As DNA, the CDR3 is TGTGCCAGCGGGCTTCACACTGAAGCTTTCTTT.